The 30 T cell receptor beta chains presented below share a single source sample, sequenced in a study of beta chain features in type 1 diabetes. Expressed TCRB transcripts were sequenced after all isolated RNA was converted to cDNA. Sequencing was performed with immunoSEQ multiplex PCR; in TCRdb, only in-frame clones are kept and a portion is missing. The table has some 900,000 clones, 17% seen once; the top ten hold around 0.02%. The sequenced sample consisted of naive CD4+ T cells from blood. The receptors were gathered from a woman younger than 35 in good health.

The J gene is TRBJ2-1, the V gene TRBV9, with no clear D. Trimming stripped 0 bases from V and 0 bases from J, with 7 bases between. The CDR3 runs to 15 residues. Germline V gene sequence: CDR1 SGDLS, CDR2 YYNGEE. CDR3 coding DNA: TGTGCCAGCAGCGTAGCGTCGAGCTCCTACAATGAGCAGTTCTTC. Protein product: CASSVASSSYNEQFF. Variable domain in full (rest from reference TRBV9 and TRBJ2-1): DSGVTQTPKHLITATGQRVTLRCSPRSGDLSVYWYQQSLDQGLQFLIQYYNGEERAKGNILERFSAQQFPDLHSELNLSSLELGDSALYFCASSVASSSYNEQFFGPGTRLTVL.

The sample holds a few counts of this clone. This chain links TRBV4-3 with TRBJ2-1; the D is unclear. CDR1 is LGHNA and CDR2 is YSLEER in the germline V gene. Trimming took 0 bases from V and 8 from J, leaving 11 bases between them. This CDR3 comprises 14 residues. The CDR3 region is CASSQDMGYHEQFF. The DNA of the CDR3 is TGCGCCAGCAGCCAAGATATGGGGTATCATGAGCAGTTCTTC.

At least ten counts were recorded for this clone. Other DNA sequences in this specimen translate into the identical CDR3. J is TRBJ2-1 and V is TRBV10-3, with unresolved D. Looked up from germline, CDR1 is ENHRY and CDR2 is SYGVKD. Trimming shortened V by 4 bases and J by 1 base, and 2 bases separated the two germline ends. The CDR3 has 12 residues. DNA for the CDR3: TGTGCCATCAGTGCATCCTACAATGAGCAGTTCTTC. Amino acid sequence: CAISASYNEQFF.

The chain uses TRBV10-2 and TRBJ2-2; no definite D call. CDR1 and CDR2 (germline): WSHSY, SAAADI. The CDR3 runs to 12 residues. The V gene lost 2 bases and the J gene lost 4 bases, with 2 bases spanning the gap. The CDR3 nucleotides are TGCGCCAGCAGTGAGCCCACCGGGGAGCTGTTTTTT. Protein: CASSEPTGELFF.

The chain employs TRBV29-1 and TRBJ2-3, with 8 bases matching TRBD1. Germline V CDR1 and CDR2: SQVTM, ANQGSEA. The CDR3 sequence is 13 residues long. V shed 1 base and J 6 bases; nucleotides not matched to a gene: 3. DNA of the CDR3: TGCAGCGTTGAAGGGACAGGGAGGGATACGCAGTATTTT. Its protein product is CSVEGTGRDTQYF.

On this clone itself: Other DNA sequences in the sample encode the same CDR3. The chain uses TRBV19 and TRBJ2-1; 13 nucleotides agree with TRBD2. V shed 2 bases and J 3 bases; nucleotides not matched to a gene: 1. Per germline, CDR1 LNHDA and CDR2 SQIVND (reference sequence). The CDR3 runs to 16 residues. CDR3 loop: CASSIRLAGGYNEQFF. The CDR3 region has the DNA TGTGCCAGTAGTATACGACTAGCGGGGGGCTACAATGAGCAGTTCTTC.

The CDR3 bases are TGCAGCGGCTACAGGGATCTGGATGGCTACACCTTC. Amino acids: CSGYRDLDGYTF. The chain employs TRBV29-1 and TRBJ1-2; maybe TRBD1 (6 bases). CDR1 and CDR2 (germline): SQVTM, ANQGSEA. The V end was cut by 7 bases, the J end by 6 bases, with 15 bases between. The length of the CDR3 is 12 residues.

The table lists this clone with a few counts. Other DNA sequences in the same sample also yield this CDR3. The V gene is TRBV18, the J gene TRBJ2-3; D uncertain. Germline V lookup: CDR1 KGHSH, CDR2 LQKENI. CDR3 length: 13 amino acids. V lost 6 bases and J 6 bases, leaving 13 bases between the germline ends. Written as DNA, the CDR3 is TGTGCCAGCTCCTTTCGCATCACGGATACGCAGTATTTT. Translated: CASSFRITDTQYF. Looking up the rest from reference TRBV18 and TRBJ2-3 gives the full variable domain: NAGVMQNPRHLVRRRGQEARLRCSPMKGHSHVYWYRQLPEEGLKFMVYLQKENIIDESGMPKERFSAEFPKEGPSILRIQQVVRGDSAAYFCASSFRITDTQYFGPGTRLTVL.

V gene TRBV11-3 combines with J gene TRBJ2-1; 8 positions agree with TRBD2. This CDR3 has 15 amino acids. With 5 bases clipped from V and 8 bases from J, the junction kept 11 bases outside the gene matches. Germline CDR1 reads SGHNT; CDR2 reads YENEEA. CDR3 bases: TGTGCCAGCAGCCGGGCGGCGGGAGGTGGTTATGAGCAGTTCTTC. This gives the protein CASSRAAGGGYEQFF.

V and J are TRBV7-9 and TRBJ2-7; D remains ambiguous. The CDR3 length is 15 residues. Per germline, CDR1 SEHNR and CDR2 FQNEAQ (reference sequence). Trimming pared 3 bases from V and 3 bases from J, leaving 15 bases between. CDR3 amino acids: CASSLGQALNYEQYF. CDR3 nucleotides: TGTGCCAGCAGCTTGGGCCAGGCCCTCAACTACGAGCAGTACTTC. Supplemented by reference TRBV7-9 and TRBJ2-7, the full variable domain reads DTGVSQNPRHKITKRGQNVTFRCDPISEHNRLYWYRQTLGQGPEFLTYFQNEAQLEKSRLLSDRFSAERPKGSFSTLEIQRTEQGDSAMYLCASSLGQALNYEQYFGPGTRLTVT.

In regard to this clone: Other DNA sequences in this sample translate to the same CDR3. The V gene is TRBV7-9, the J gene TRBJ1-2, with TRBD1 identical over 9 bases. The V gene end was trimmed by 2 bases and the J gene end by 6 bases; junction bases not matched to a gene: 4. Germline V gives CDR1 SEHNR, CDR2 FQNEAQ (reference sequence). This CDR3 comprises 14 residues. CDR3 in DNA: TGTGCCAGCAGCTTAAAGGGACAGGGTAATGGCTACACCTTC. Protein: CASSLKGQGNGYTF. Supplemented by reference TRBV7-9 and TRBJ1-2, the full variable domain reads DTGVSQNPRHKITKRGQNVTFRCDPISEHNRLYWYRQTLGQGPEFLTYFQNEAQLEKSRLLSDRFSAERPKGSFSTLEIQRTEQGDSAMYLCASSLKGQGNGYTFGSGTRLTVV.

The chain couples TRBV14 to TRBJ1-2; possible D gene TRBD1, 5 bases. The germline CDR1 and CDR2 sequences are SGHDN and FVKESK. The V end lost 0 bases, the J end lost 8 bases, and 16 bases lay between the germline ends. The CDR3 totals 15 residues. The CDR3 loop reads CASSQDVDGAKGYTF. In DNA form, the CDR3 reads TGTGCCAGCAGCCAAGACGTCGATGGGGCGAAGGGCTACACCTTC.

This clone was counted between two and nine times. The chain joins TRBV7-3 to TRBJ2-3; D uncertain. There are 14 residues in the CDR3. The V gene's germline CDR1 is SGHTA and CDR2 FQGTGA. V gave up 0 bases and J gave up 6 bases, with 10 bases separating them. The DNA for the CDR3 is TGTGCCAGCAGCTTAACTGGCCCAAGGGATACGCAGTATTTT. Its translation: CASSLTGPRDTQYF.

The chain uses TRBV5-4 and TRBJ2-1; TRBD2 matches at 8 bases. The CDR3 sequence is 15 residues long. The trim removed 1 base at V and 6 bases at J, leaving 6 bases unmatched. Per the germline V gene, CDR1 is SGHNT and CDR2 is YYREEE (reference sequence). The CDR3 spells CASSLLREGLNEQFF. In DNA, the CDR3 is TGTGCCAGCAGCTTGCTTCGGGAGGGCCTCAATGAGCAGTTCTTC.

This rearrangement joins TRBV7-2 to TRBJ2-7; tentatively, D is TRBD1 (5 bases). The V end lost 5 bases, the J end lost 6 bases, and 23 bases lay between the germline ends. The CDR3 is 16 amino acids. The germline CDR1 and CDR2 sequences are SGHTA and FQGNSA. CDR3 coding DNA: TGTGCCAGCAGCCCGTCACTCTCGGGTATCAGGGTCGAGCAGTACTTC. It translates to CASSPSLSGIRVEQYF.

This clone was observed a single time. The genes are TRBV15 and TRBJ2-5; 8 nucleotides agree with TRBD2. Germline V CDR1 and CDR2: LNHNV, YYDKDF (reference sequence). Trimming took 0 bases from V and 4 from J; bases not matched to a gene: 10. The CDR3 is 17 residues long. The CDR3 coding sequence is TGTGCCACCAGCAGAGATCACCGAGCGGGAGTCGGAGAGACCCAGTACTTC. Its protein product is CATSRDHRAGVGETQYF.

V is TRBV2 and J is TRBJ2-3; 9 bases align to TRBD2. Germline trimming cut 6 bases from V and 3 bases from J; bases unmatched to any gene: 7. Germline V gives CDR1 SNHLY, CDR2 FYNNEI. The CDR3 runs to 15 residues. The CDR3 protein is CASRLTSGVTDTQYF. The DNA for the CDR3 is TGTGCCAGCAGACTGACTAGCGGAGTGACAGATACGCAGTATTTT.

The rearrangement uses TRBV4-3 and TRBJ2-7; no clear D. This CDR3 is 14 amino acids long. Between the trimmed V and J ends, which lost 0 bases and 1 base, there was a span of 7 bases. Germline CDR1 and CDR2: LGHNA and YSLEER. CDR3 sequence: CASSQDRSSYEQYF. The CDR3 DNA follows: TGCGCCAGCAGCCAAGACCGGTCGTCCTACGAGCAGTACTTC.

This clone was seen a handful of times. The chain has TRBV5-1 and TRBJ2-7, with a weak D call TRBD1 (5 bases). CDR3 length: 15 residues. The V end lost 4 bases, the J end lost 0 bases, and 14 bases lay between the germline ends. Germline lookup yields CDR1 SGHRS and CDR2 YFSETQ. The CDR3 nucleotides read TGCGCCAGCAGCGTCGGACACGTGAGCTCCTACGAGCAGTACTTC. Translated: CASSVGHVSSYEQYF.

A few counts support this clone. The chain carries TRBV14 and TRBJ2-1, with D hard to call. Germline loops: CDR1 SGHDN, CDR2 FVKESK. The CDR3 covers 17 residues. The V end was cut by 3 bases, the J end by 0 bases, with 15 bases between. The DNA for the CDR3 is TGTGCCAGCAGCCAGTCCCTTCTAGTTTTCTCCTACAATGAGCAGTTCTTC. Encoded protein: CASSQSLLVFSYNEQFF.

In its sample, this clone was seen a few times. The same CDR3 is also encoded by other DNA sequences in this sample. CDR3 in amino acids: CASSRQETQYF. CDR3 DNA sequence: TGTGCCAGCAGCCGACAAGAGACCCAGTACTTC. The rearrangement uses TRBV7-8 and TRBJ2-5; unclear D gene. CDR1 is SGHVS and CDR2 is FQNEAQ in the germline V gene. Trimming cost V 5 bases and J 2 bases, with 3 bases left between them. The CDR3 loop spans 11 amino acids.

CDR3 DNA: TGTGCCAGCAGTTACGGCGGACTGCGGTATGAGCAGTTCTTC. Translating gives CASSYGGLRYEQFF. The rearrangement joins TRBV6-5 to TRBJ2-1; D is perhaps TRBD2 (5 bases). This CDR3 has 14 amino acids. Trimming took 2 bases from V and 8 from J, leaving 13 bases between them. Germline CDR1 is MNHEY and CDR2 is SVGAGI.

The chain employs TRBV7-9 and TRBJ1-1; D is unclear. The V gene's germline CDR1 is SEHNR and CDR2 FQNEAQ (reference sequence). The CDR3 totals 15 residues. V lost 0 bases and J 4 bases, leaving 12 bases between the germline ends. Here the CDR3 reads CASSLALKPGTEAFF. In DNA, the CDR3 is TGTGCCAGCAGCTTAGCGCTAAAGCCCGGCACTGAAGCTTTCTTT.

The V call is TRBV5-6, the J call TRBJ2-2, with D perhaps being TRBD1 or TRBD2 (6 bases each). The length of the CDR3 is 15 residues. Germline V CDR1 and CDR2: SGHDT, YYEEEE. The V and J ends lost 4 bases and 5 bases respectively, with 15 bases between them. This chain's CDR3 is CASSLGGQWTGELFF. CDR3 DNA: TGTGCCAGCAGCCTGGGGGGACAATGGACCGGGGAGCTGTTTTTT. Complete variable domain (other parts from reference TRBV5-6 and TRBJ2-2): DAGVTQSPTHLIKTRGQQVTLRCSPKSGHDTVSWYQQALGQGPQFIFQYYEEEERQRGNFPDRFSGHQFPNYSSELNVNALLLGDSALYLCASSLGGQWTGELFFGEGSRLTVL.

The V call is TRBV4-3, the J call TRBJ1-3; 8 bases align to TRBD1. The CDR3 is made up of 17 amino acids. After removal of 0 bases from V and 2 bases from J, the junction contained 6 bases not matched to a gene. Germline assignment: CDR1 LGHNA and CDR2 YSLEER. The CDR3 region has the DNA TGCGCCAGCAGCCAAGATTGGCAGGGGGCGACTGGAAACACCATATATTTT. Translated, it gives CASSQDWQGATGNTIYF.

This clone was seen a handful of times. The genes are TRBV5-5 and TRBJ2-7, with a weak D call TRBD2 (5 bases). Trimming removed 1 base from V and 3 bases from J, with 14 bases in between. Germline-derived CDR1 and CDR2 are SGHKS and YYEKEE (reference sequence). The CDR3 totals 15 residues. CDR3 amino acids: CASSLNGNIGYEQYF. The CDR3 bases are TGTGCCAGCAGCTTGAACGGGAACATTGGCTACGAGCAGTACTTC. The whole variable domain, remainder taken from reference TRBV5-5 and TRBJ2-7, is DAGVTQSPTHLIKTRGQQVTLRCSPISGHKSVSWYQQVLGQGPQFIFQYYEKEERGRGNFPDRFSARQFPNYSSELNVNALLLGDSALYLCASSLNGNIGYEQYFGPGTRLTVT.

This clone showed up just a few times. This rearrangement joins TRBV9 to TRBJ2-5, with 7 bases aligning to TRBD2. Germline CDR1 SGDLS, CDR2 YYNGEE. Trimming cost V 0 bases and J 11 bases; bases outside gene matches: 10. The CDR3 loop spans 14 amino acids. The CDR3 here is CASSVGQLATEQYF. CDR3 nucleotide sequence: TGTGCCAGCAGCGTAGGCCAACTAGCGACAGAGCAGTACTTC.

This clone occurred a few times. The chain is built from TRBV7-2 and TRBJ2-1, with unresolved D. The CDR3 is made up of 14 amino acids. CDR1 is SGHTA and CDR2 is FQGNSA in the germline V gene. Deletions cut 1 base from V and 6 bases from J, with 10 bases between. The CDR3 sequence: CASSLGPRLNEQFF. DNA for the CDR3: TGTGCCAGCAGCTTAGGCCCCAGGCTCAATGAGCAGTTCTTC.

The gene calls are TRBV7-9 and TRBJ2-3; 13 bases are shared with TRBD2. The CDR3 extends over 14 amino acids. Germline V lookup: CDR1 SEHNR, CDR2 FQNEAQ (reference sequence). The junction had 1 base not matched to a gene; V was cut back by 5 bases and J by 5 bases. This CDR3 reads CASSRTSGGDTQYF. CDR3 DNA sequence: TGTGCCAGCAGCAGGACTAGCGGGGGAGATACGCAGTATTTT.

This rearrangement joins TRBV29-1 to TRBJ1-1; weak D call: TRBD1 (6 bases). The CDR3 runs 13 residues. Trimming took 2 bases from V and 4 from J, leaving 11 bases between them. CDR1 SQVTM and CDR2 ANQGSEA come from the germline V gene. CDR3 residues: CSVERGASTEAFF. The CDR3, as DNA: TGCAGCGTTGAAAGGGGGGCTAGCACTGAAGCTTTCTTT.